This T cell receptor (beta chain) was recorded in a study of CD8+ T cells in alopecia areata. Study background: It was roughly 7-11-week-old female C3H/HeJ mice that received skin from roughly 6-12-month-old C3H/HeJ graft donors with spontaneous alopecia. Study-level results: Clonality was higher in lesional than normal scalp, especially in alopecia totalis/universalis.

The V gene end was trimmed by 9 bases and the J gene end by 4 bases; junction bases not matched to a gene: 15. The CDR3 is 17 residues long. Germline-derived CDR1 and CDR2 are NNHDY and SYVADS. A word on this clone: Its target is unknown. Germline and genes here are mouse. The read stops 4 residues short of the end of the CDR3; the missing end is completed from the germline J gene.

Following extraction, RNA underwent reverse transcription to cDNA, which served as the sequencing template. Sequenced by immunoSEQ multiplex PCR; TCRdb stores in-frame clones only, minus some. This sample carries around 110,000 clones, none of them present only once. The receptor's source is a C3H/HeJ mouse with alopecia areata. Strain haplotype at MHC: H2-k. The rearrangement uses TRBV13-3 and TRBJ2-1; TRBD1 matches 11 bases. Sequencing was done on a sample of lesional skin. The sequenced CDR3 bases are TGTGCCACCCGGGACAGGGGGGGCTGGGGGGGATATGCT. It codes for CATRDRGGWGGYA. The whole CDR3 region reads CATRDRGGWGGYAEQFF.